This TCR beta chain appears in the sequencing data of a study of early T cells in non-severe SARS-CoV-2 infection. Using its own MiXCR run on the 5' RACE reads, TCRdb lists one record per CDR3 protein. Found here are around 84,000 distinct CDR3 sequences, 12% of them singletons; the top ten hold about 2.7%. The V and J ends lost 7 bases and 8 bases respectively, with 18 bases between them. The CDR3 covers 14 residues. CDR1 is WSHSY and CDR2 is SAAADI in the germline V gene. The rearrangement links TRBV10-2 to TRBJ2-1, with D possibly being TRBD2 (5 bases). The specimen sequenced was whole blood. The receptor comes from an adult who was a healthcare worker with PCR-confirmed SARS-CoV-2 infection or an uninfected control (not recorded which). The CDR3 loop is CASTPSGQRDEQFF. The CDR3 bases are TGCGCCAGCACTCCGTCCGGGCAGAGGGATGAGCAGTTCTTC.